Listed here are 13 T cell receptor beta chains from one sample, sequenced in a study of T cell responses to AZD1222 COVID-19 vaccine. The table came from immunoSEQ multiplex PCR; TCRdb's copy has only in-frame clones and leaves some out. In the table there are 180,000 or so clones, 92% of which are singletons. The sequencing here drew on peripheral blood, taken 28 days after the second AZD1222 dose. These receptor sequences come from an adult who received the AZD1222 COVID-19 vaccine.

CDR3 region: CASSLEGGLLSYNSPLHF. The DNA for the CDR3 is TGTGCCAGCAGCTTGGAGGGCGGGCTACTTTCCTATAATTCACCCCTCCACTTT. The chain joins TRBV11-2 to TRBJ1-6; D ambiguous. V was shortened by 3 bases and J by 1 base, with 16 bases between the two germline ends. The germline V gene has CDR1 SGHAT and CDR2 FQNNGV. This CDR3 spans 18 amino acids.

This chain links TRBV30 with TRBJ2-1; tentatively, D is TRBD1 or TRBD2 (5 bases each). CDR3 length: 15 residues. Germline CDR1 is GTSNPN and CDR2 is SVGIG (reference sequence). Trimming cost V 1 base and J 6 bases, with 16 bases left between them. The CDR3 sequence: CAWSEGPTPINEQFF. The CDR3 DNA reads TGTGCCTGGAGTGAGGGACCCACCCCTATCAATGAGCAGTTCTTC.

This clone was seen only once. The chain is built from TRBV2 and TRBJ1-1, with TRBD1 matching 9 bases. The germline gives CDR1 SNHLY, CDR2 FYNNEI. V shed 3 bases and J 4 bases; nucleotides not matched to a gene: 9. The CDR3 is 16 residues long. CDR3 protein: CASSETGDRAGTEAFF. CDR3 DNA sequence: TGTGCCAGCAGTGAGACGGGGGACAGGGCGGGCACTGAAGCTTTCTTT.

The genes are TRBV6-5 and TRBJ1-1, with 8 bases identical to TRBD1. The CDR3 runs 15 residues. The J segment lost 4 bases and the V segment lost 4 bases, leaving 8 bases of the junction unmatched. The germline V gene encodes CDR1 MNHEY and CDR2 SVGAGI. The DNA for the CDR3 is TGTGCCAGCAGTTCCCAGGGGGCGGTTGGCACTGAAGCTTTCTTT. Residues: CASSSQGAVGTEAFF.

The CDR3 DNA is TGTGCCAGCAAAAACACTTTGGACGTAACCTACGAGCAGTACTTC. It encodes CASKNTLDVTYEQYF. The chain is built from TRBV27 and TRBJ2-7; D call uncertain. The CDR3 runs 15 residues. Germline V gene sequence: CDR1 MNHEY, CDR2 SMNVEV (reference sequence). Trimming cost V 7 bases and J 2 bases, with 18 bases left between them.

This chain connects TRBV11-2 to TRBJ1-2; the D gene is possibly TRBD1 (5 bases). Per germline, CDR1 SGHAT and CDR2 FQNNGV. V lost 1 base to trimming and J lost 5 bases, with 14 bases between them. CDR3 length equals 15 residues. The CDR3 loop is CASSLGPGKVYGYTF. CDR3 in DNA: TGTGCCAGCAGCTTAGGTCCAGGGAAGGTTTATGGCTACACCTTC. Based on the CDR3 plus reference TRBV11-2 and TRBJ1-2, the full variable domain is EAGVAQSPRYKIIEKRQSVAFWCNPISGHATLYWYQQILGQGPKLLIQFQNNGVVDDSQLPKDRFSAERLKGVDSTLKIQPAKLEDSAVYLCASSLGPGKVYGYTFGSGTRLTVV.

The J gene is TRBJ2-1, the V gene TRBV7-2; D is unresolved. V gave up 0 bases and J gave up 0 bases, with 9 bases separating them. CDR3 length equals 16 residues. Germline values: CDR1 SGHTA, CDR2 FQGNSA. CDR3 loop: CASSLAGFSSYNEQFF. CDR3 nucleotide sequence: TGTGCCAGCAGCTTAGCGGGGTTTAGCTCCTACAATGAGCAGTTCTTC.

The J gene is TRBJ2-7, the V gene TRBV11-3, with 9 bases fitting TRBD1. The CDR3 spans 13 residues. The V segment lost 2 bases and the J segment 6 bases; nucleotides outside the gene matches: 2. Germline loops: CDR1 SGHNT, CDR2 YENEEA. CDR3 sequence: CASSLRGQGEQYF. The CDR3 nucleotides read TGTGCCAGCAGCTTAAGGGGACAGGGCGAGCAGTACTTC.

The chain links TRBV7-8 to TRBJ1-4, with unresolved D. From germline, CDR1 is SGHVS and CDR2 FQNEAQ. This CDR3 contains 16 residues. The V and J ends lost 1 base and 5 bases respectively, with 14 bases between them. This CDR3 reads CASSLGADRPNEKLFF. CDR3 DNA sequence: TGTGCCAGCAGCTTAGGGGCAGACCGGCCGAATGAAAAACTGTTTTTT.

The chain joins TRBV6-5 to TRBJ1-1; D unclear. The CDR3 contains 11 residues. The V end was cut by 6 bases, the J end by 0 bases, with 2 bases between. Germline V gene lookup returns CDR1 MNHEY and CDR2 SVGAGI. The CDR3 spells CASRLNTEAFF. The CDR3 DNA follows: TGTGCCAGCAGACTGAACACTGAAGCTTTCTTT.

This rearrangement joins TRBV30 to TRBJ1-1, with D possibly TRBD1 on 6 matching bases. The CDR3 sequence is 13 residues long. Trimming left V 1 base short and J 5 bases short, with 11 bases between. The germline gives CDR1 GTSNPN, CDR2 SVGIG (reference sequence). The CDR3 here is CAWSGQVGTEAFF. Here the CDR3 DNA reads TGTGCCTGGAGTGGACAGGTCGGGACTGAAGCTTTCTTT.

The chain uses TRBV20-1 and TRBJ2-1; 11 bases line up with TRBD2. The J segment lost 6 bases and the V segment lost 3 bases, leaving 13 bases of the junction unmatched. Germline CDR1 and CDR2: DFQATT and SNEGSKA (reference sequence). The CDR3 runs to 17 residues. The CDR3 loop reads CSASDLRGTSGPNEQFF. The CDR3 nucleotides are TGCAGTGCTAGTGACCTCCGAGGGACTAGCGGACCCAATGAGCAGTTCTTC.

J is TRBJ2-3 and V is TRBV6-4; 10 nucleotides match TRBD2. Germline assignment: CDR1 MRHNA and CDR2 SNTAGT. The J segment lost 6 bases and the V segment lost 3 bases, leaving 9 bases of the junction unmatched. The CDR3 extends over 16 amino acids. The CDR3 sequence is CASSDTAAGGPDTQYF. CDR3 DNA sequence: TGTGCCAGCAGTGATACAGCAGCGGGGGGGCCGGATACGCAGTATTTT.